The clone carrying this T cell receptor (beta chain) was picked up a small number of times. The entry originates in a study of blood T cell repertoires in COVID-19. About the research overall: COVID-19 samples from acute and convalescent phases originated in the United States, Italy and Spain.

The ends were cut back, 6 bases at V and 0 bases at J, with 12 bases in the middle. CDR1 LNHDA and CDR2 SQIVND come from the germline V gene (reference sequence). This CDR3 has 15 amino acids. In the source study's methods: For nucleated cells, counts were estimated from reference gene primer amplification. Method: immunoSEQ multiplex PCR; TCRdb's copy keeps in-frame clones and lacks some. The V and J calls and clone size were taken over from that table, and D and trimming were inferred from the DNA. Among about 260,000 clones, about 80% were seen once, and the ten largest hold under 2%. Sequencing was done on a sample of peripheral blood. J is TRBJ1-5 and V is TRBV19, with D possibly TRBD1 on 6 matching bases. This receptor was identified in a woman aged 80 or older with acute or convalescent COVID-19. In DNA form, the CDR3 reads TGTGCCAGTAGGACACACAGGGCTAGCAATCAGCCCCAGCATTTT. Encoded protein: CASRTHRASNQPQHF.